This record looks at one TCR beta chain sequence and its context. This CDR3 region has 13 residues. The V end was cut by 5 bases, the J end by 3 bases, with 10 bases between. The sample originates from a study of T cell responses to AZD1222 COVID-19 vaccine. The protocol was immunoSEQ multiplex PCR, while the TCRdb copy is restricted to in-frame clones and leaves out a portion. The sample has under 200,000 clones; just over 90% are singletons. V and J are TRBV12-3 or TRBV12-4 and TRBJ1-1; D possibly corresponds to TRBD1 (5 bases). The source was peripheral blood, collected 28 days after the second AZD1222 dose. The receptor's source is an adult who received the AZD1222 COVID-19 vaccine. CDR3 coding DNA: TGTGCCAGCAGTAGGGACCCTGACACTGAAGCTTTCTTT. Residues: CASSRDPDTEAFF.